This T cell receptor (beta chain) was recorded in a study of blood T cells in healthy people across ages. Broader study findings: A greater number of naive CD4+ cells and higher diversity distinguished long-lived donors from aged donors. Among T cells, TCR beta diversity per million cells dropped roughly linearly as age rose.

J gave up 4 bases and V 0 bases, and 4 bases lay outside the gene matches. This CDR3 contains 15 residues. Germline V CDR1 and CDR2: SGHRS, YFSETQ. This clonotype was seen at least ten times. Its specificity is not known. PCR was performed a second time for about 7 to 11 cycles using a sample-barcoded 5' primer and a J-beta primer mix. Each of the samples gave a minimum of 2.5 million paired-end reads that contained CDR3. MiXCR was run by TCRdb on the 5' RACE reads, yielding one entry per CDR3 protein. The sample yields some 640,000 distinct CDR3 sequences, about 30% seen once. This TCR was recovered from a woman older than 75 in good health. The material sequenced was blood. The chain is built from TRBV5-1 and TRBJ2-7; 10 bases match TRBD2. CDR3 residues: CASSLDGTSVYEQYF. Here the CDR3 DNA reads TGCGCCAGCAGCTTGGATGGGACTAGCGTTTACGAGCAGTACTTC.